This TCR beta chain was captured by sequencing in a study of T cell repertoires in ileal Crohn's disease. On the study more broadly: All patients had surgery for stricturing (roughly 61%) or penetrating (39%) disease.

General study findings and limits: Mucosal expansions were suggested to be mainly CD8 T cells. All patients with clonality above 26.8% had endoscopic recurrence.

Only in-frame clones appear in the TCRdb table, and some are missing; sequencing was by immunoSEQ multiplex PCR. The data hold some 6,000 clones, with about 80% observed a single time. The time point: inflamed ileum from the surgical specimen. Eligibility required adulthood, ileal or ileocolonic Crohn's disease and indicated ileocolonic resection. About this clone: Antigen specificity is unknown.

The junction had 10 bases not matched to a gene; V was cut back by 1 base and J by 3 bases. Looked up from germline, CDR1 is SGDLS and CDR2 is YYNGEE. This CDR3 region has 18 residues. This clonotype was obtained from an adult with Crohn's disease. The rearrangement joins TRBV9 to TRBJ2-6; 7 bases fit TRBD2. Sample: ileal tissue. The CDR3 nucleotides are TGTGCCAGCAGCGTATCAAGCTGGGGGGGTTTTGGGGCCAACGTCCTGACTTTC. This codes for CASSVSSWGGFGANVLTF.